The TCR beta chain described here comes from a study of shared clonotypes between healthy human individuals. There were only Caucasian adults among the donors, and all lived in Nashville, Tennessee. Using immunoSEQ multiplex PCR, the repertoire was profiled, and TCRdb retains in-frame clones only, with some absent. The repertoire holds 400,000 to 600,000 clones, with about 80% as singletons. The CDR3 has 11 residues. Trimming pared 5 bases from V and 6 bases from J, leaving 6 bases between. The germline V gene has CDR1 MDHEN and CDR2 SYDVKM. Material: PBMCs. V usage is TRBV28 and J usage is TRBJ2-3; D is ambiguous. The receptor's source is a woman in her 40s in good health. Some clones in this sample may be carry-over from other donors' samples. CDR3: CASSRSDTQYF. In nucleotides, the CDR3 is TGTGCCAGCAGTCGATCGGATACGCAGTATTTT.